This T cell receptor beta chain was recovered during a study of cytomegalovirus exposure and HLA in healthy donors. PCR was performed using 60 Vbeta and 13 Jbeta primers. Profiled with immunoSEQ multiplex PCR; TCRdb holds only in-frame clones, not every one. The sample includes around 190,000 clones, around 83% of them seen just once. The receptor comes from a man aged 40-50 years in good health and CMV-seropositive. Material: PBMCs.

In DNA form, the CDR3 reads TGTGCCAGCAGTGAAAACCCCCCAGGGTATAGCAATCAGCCCCAGCATTTT. Translating gives CASSENPPGYSNQPQHF. This chain uses TRBV6-1 with TRBJ1-5; D may be TRBD1 (5 bases). CDR3 length: 17 amino acids. CDR1 and CDR2 from the germline V gene are MNHNS and SASEGT. V dropped 2 bases and J dropped 0 bases, with 14 bases sitting between them.